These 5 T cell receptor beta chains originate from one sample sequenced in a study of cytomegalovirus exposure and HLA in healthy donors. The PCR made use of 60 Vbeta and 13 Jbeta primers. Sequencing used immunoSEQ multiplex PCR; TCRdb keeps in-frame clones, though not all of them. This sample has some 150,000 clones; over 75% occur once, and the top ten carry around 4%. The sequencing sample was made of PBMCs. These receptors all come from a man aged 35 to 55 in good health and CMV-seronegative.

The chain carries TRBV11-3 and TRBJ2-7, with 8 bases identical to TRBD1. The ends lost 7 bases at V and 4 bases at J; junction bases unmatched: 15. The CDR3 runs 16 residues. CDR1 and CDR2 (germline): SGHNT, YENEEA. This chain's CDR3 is CASTTGTGRLEYEQYF. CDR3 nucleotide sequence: TGTGCCAGCACCACCGGGACAGGCCGACTGGAGTACGAGCAGTACTTC.

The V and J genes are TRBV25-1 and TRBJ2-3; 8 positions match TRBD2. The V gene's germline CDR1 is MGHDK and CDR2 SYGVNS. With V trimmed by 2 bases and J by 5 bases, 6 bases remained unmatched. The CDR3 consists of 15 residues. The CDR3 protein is CASSEQRGYEDTQYF. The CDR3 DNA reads TGTGCCAGCAGTGAACAGCGGGGGTATGAAGATACGCAGTATTTT.

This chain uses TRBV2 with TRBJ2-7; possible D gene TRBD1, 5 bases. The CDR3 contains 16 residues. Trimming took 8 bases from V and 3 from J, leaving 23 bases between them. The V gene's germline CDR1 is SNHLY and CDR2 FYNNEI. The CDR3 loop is CASSVAHQTANYEQYF. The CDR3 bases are TGTGCCAGCTCTGTGGCTCACCAGACAGCTAACTACGAGCAGTACTTC.

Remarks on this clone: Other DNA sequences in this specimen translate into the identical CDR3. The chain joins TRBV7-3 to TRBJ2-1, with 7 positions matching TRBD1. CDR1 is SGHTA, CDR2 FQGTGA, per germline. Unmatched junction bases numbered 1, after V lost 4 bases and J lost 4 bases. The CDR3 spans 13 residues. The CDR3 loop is CASSWDSYNEQFF. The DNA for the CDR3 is TGTGCCAGCAGCTGGGACAGTTACAATGAGCAGTTCTTC.

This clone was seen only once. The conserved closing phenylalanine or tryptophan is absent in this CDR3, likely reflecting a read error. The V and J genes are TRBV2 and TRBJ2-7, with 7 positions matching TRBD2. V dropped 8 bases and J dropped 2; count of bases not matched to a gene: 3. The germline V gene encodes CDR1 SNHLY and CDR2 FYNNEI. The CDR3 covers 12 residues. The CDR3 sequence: CASCGRAYEQYS. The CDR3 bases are TGTGCCAGCTGTGGGAGGGCCTACGAGCAGTACTCC.